The rows below give T cell receptor beta chains drawn from one sample of a study of blood T cell repertoires in COVID-19. This table comes from immunoSEQ multiplex PCR, and its TCRdb copy is limited to in-frame clones, with some not included. This repertoire shows about 250,000 clones, around 82% found once; its top ten account for approximately 3.8%. The sample taken for sequencing was PBMCs or T cells enriched from blood (not recorded which). The receptor source for this set is a woman aged 40-49 years who had been exposed to COVID-19. Each CDR3 is given with its conserved first and last residue. The D gene is left open where the match is weak. Part of the rows lack a size; the others show once, few, many or a class for expanded clones.

J gene: TRBJ2-3
D gene: TRBD2
V gene: TRBV7-3
clone size: -
CDR3 DNA: TGTGCCAGCAGCCTGAAGCGGGGGAGCACAGATACGCAGTATTTT
CDR3 protein: CASSLKRGSTDTQYF

J gene: TRBJ1-6
D gene: -
V gene: TRBV7-2
clone size: -
CDR3 DNA: TGTGCCAGCAGCCCTCCGGGGGGATCGTGGAATAATTCACCCCTCCACTTT
CDR3 protein: CASSPPGGSWNNSPLHF

J gene: TRBJ2-7
D gene: -
V gene: TRBV28
clone size: -
CDR3 DNA: TGTGCCAGCAGTGGCAGGGTTTACGAGCAGTACTTC
CDR3 protein: CASSGRVYEQYF

J gene: TRBJ1-4
D gene: -
V gene: TRBV3-1/TRBV3-2
clone size: once
CDR3 DNA: TGTGCCAGCAGCCCCGCAACTAATGAAAAACTGTTTTTT
CDR3 protein: CASSPATNEKLFF

J gene: TRBJ1-1
D gene: -
V gene: TRBV2
clone size: -
CDR3 DNA: TGTGCCAGCACCGTAAGGGGGGGGACTGAAGCTTTCTTT
CDR3 protein: CASTVRGGTEAFF

J gene: TRBJ2-1
D gene: TRBD1
V gene: TRBV14
clone size: -
CDR3 DNA: TGTGCCAGCAGCCCTTCCGGGACAGGGGGCAGGAATGAGCAGTTCTTC
CDR3 protein: CASSPSGTGGRNEQFF

J gene: TRBJ2-7
D gene: TRBD2
V gene: TRBV3-1/TRBV3-2
clone size: -
CDR3 DNA: TGTGCCAGCAGCAGAGACCTAGCGGGGGGGCCTAGCGAGCAGTACTTC
CDR3 protein: CASSRDLAGGPSEQYF

J gene: TRBJ1-6
D gene: TRBD1
V gene: TRBV4-2
clone size: -
CDR3 DNA: TGTGCCAGCAGCCAAGAGGTGGCCGGACAGGGTGATTCACCCCTCCACTTT
CDR3 protein: CASSQEVAGQGDSPLHF

J gene: TRBJ1-1
D gene: -
V gene: TRBV4-2
clone size: few
CDR3 DNA: TGTGCCAGCAGCCCGAACGATAGGGGTGTCACTGAAGCTTTCTTT
CDR3 protein: CASSPNDRGVTEAFF

J gene: TRBJ1-1
D gene: TRBD1
V gene: TRBV18
clone size: -
CDR3 DNA: TGTGCCAGCTCACTAAACAGGGGCGATGGATGGAAGGCTTTCTTT
CDR3 protein: CASSLNRGDGWKAFF

J gene: TRBJ2-1
D gene: -
V gene: TRBV3-1/TRBV3-2
clone size: few
CDR3 DNA: TGTGCCAGCAGCCAAGTCGTCTACGGGGAAGTAAATGAGCAGTTCTTC
CDR3 protein: CASSQVVYGEVNEQFF

J gene: TRBJ1-3
D gene: -
V gene: TRBV7-9
clone size: -
CDR3 DNA: TGTGCCATCCCGGAGGGGTTGCAGCTTCTAACGGCTGGAAACACCATATATTTT
CDR3 protein: CAIPEGLQLLTAGNTIYF

J gene: TRBJ1-2
D gene: TRBD1
V gene: TRBV19
clone size: -
CDR3 DNA: TGTGCCAGTAGTGGGACAGGTCGGTCGTATGGCTACACCTTC
CDR3 protein: CASSGTGRSYGYTF

J gene: TRBJ2-2
D gene: TRBD1
V gene: TRBV6-4
clone size: -
CDR3 DNA: TGTGCCAGCAGTCGGGACAGGGTTGGCACCGGGGAGCTGTTTTTT
CDR3 protein: CASSRDRVGTGELFF

J gene: TRBJ2-3
D gene: TRBD1
V gene: TRBV18
clone size: -
CDR3 DNA: TGTGCCAGCTCACCGGGACAGGCTGACACAGATACGCAGTATTTT
CDR3 protein: CASSPGQADTDTQYF

J gene: TRBJ1-3
D gene: -
V gene: TRBV6-1
clone size: -
CDR3 DNA: TGTGCCAGCAGTGAAGCGCTTCCCCGAGACTTACTTGACTCTGGAAACACCATATATTTT
CDR3 protein: CASSEALPRDLLDSGNTIYF

J gene: TRBJ2-7
D gene: TRBD2
V gene: TRBV6-5
clone size: -
CDR3 DNA: TGTGCCAGCAGTTTCTTAGCGGGGGGGGACTACGAGCAGTACTTC
CDR3 protein: CASSFLAGGDYEQYF

J gene: TRBJ2-7
D gene: -
V gene: TRBV6-5
clone size: -
CDR3 DNA: TGTGCCAGCAGTTTTGGGGGCCTGGGAGTCTACGAGCAGTACTTC
CDR3 protein: CASSFGGLGVYEQYF